What follows are 20 T cell receptor beta chains derived from one specimen sequenced in a study of PD-1 blockade in classical Hodgkin lymphoma. Repertoires were generated with immunoSEQ multiplex PCR, while TCRdb's copy carries only in-frame clones and drops some. The sample gives about 49,000 clones, 90% of which show up once; approximately 15% is in the top ten. The time point: cycle 4 day 1 (C4D1), after 6 weeks of nivolumab. Every one of the patients relapsed after autologous stem cell transplantation (brentuximab vedotin exposure was variable). Sequencing used peripheral blood mononuclear cells (PBMCs), obtained before the fourth cycle of nivolumab. The receptors were gathered from a human donor with classical Hodgkin lymphoma.

The chain links TRBV19 to TRBJ2-4; possibly TRBD1 for D (7 bases). Trimming shortened V by 3 bases and J by 3 bases, and 12 bases separated the two germline ends. CDR1 LNHDA and CDR2 SQIVND come from the germline V gene (reference sequence). The CDR3 runs 15 residues. CDR3 amino acids: CASSIQGGVKNIQYF. DNA of the CDR3: TGTGCCAGTAGTATCCAGGGGGGAGTCAAAAACATTCAGTACTTC.

The gene calls are TRBV2 and TRBJ2-3, with TRBD1 as a possible D gene (7 bases). V gave up 7 bases and J gave up 6 bases, with 20 bases separating them. CDR3 length equals 15 residues. Germline lookup yields CDR1 SNHLY and CDR2 FYNNEI. CDR3 coding DNA: TGTGCCAGCACCCCTTCCGCAGGGGGGATGGATACGCAGTATTTT. Its protein product is CASTPSAGGMDTQYF. Combining the CDR3 with reference TRBV2 and TRBJ2-3 gives the whole variable domain EPEVTQTPSHQVTQMGQEVILRCVPISNHLYFYWYRQILGQKVEFLVSFYNNEISEKSEIFDDQFSVERPDGSNFTLKIRSTKLEDSAMYFCASTPSAGGMDTQYFGPGTRLTVL.

The CDR3 protein is CASSGQGPNQPQHF. CDR3 nucleotides: TGTGCCAGTAGTGGACAGGGGCCTAATCAGCCCCAGCATTTT. The chain joins TRBV19 to TRBJ1-5; 9 bases fit TRBD1. Trimming cost V 5 bases and J 4 bases; bases outside gene matches: 3. Looked up from germline, CDR1 is LNHDA and CDR2 is SQIVND (reference sequence). The CDR3 sequence is 14 residues long.

This chain joins TRBV19 and TRBJ2-7; D uncertain. The CDR3 consists of 11 residues. Trimming pared 6 bases from V and 1 base from J, leaving 4 bases between. Germline V CDR1 and CDR2: LNHDA, SQIVND (reference sequence). CDR3 bases: TGTGCCAGTAGCCAATCCTACGAGCAGTACTTC. Amino acids: CASSQSYEQYF. Full variable domain (remainder filled in from reference TRBV19 and TRBJ2-7): DGGITQSPKYLFRKEGQNVTLSCEQNLNHDAMYWYRQDPGQGLRLIYYSQIVNDFQKGDIAEGYSVSREKKESFPLTVTSAQKNPTAFYLCASSQSYEQYFGPGTRLTVT.

The chain is built from TRBV10-3 and TRBJ2-6; TRBD1 might be the D (6 bases). V was pared by 4 bases and J by 0 bases, with 13 bases between. The CDR3 length is 17 residues. Per the germline V gene, CDR1 is ENHRY and CDR2 is SYGVKD. The CDR3 region is CAISGGLITSGANVLTF. Here the CDR3 DNA reads TGTGCCATCAGTGGGGGGCTGATTACCTCTGGGGCCAACGTCCTGACTTTC.

There are a few counts of this clone. The chain carries TRBV10-2 and TRBJ2-7; possibly TRBD1 or TRBD2 for D (5 bases each). Trimming removed 0 bases at V and 10 bases at J, with 13 bases between. The CDR3 is made up of 13 amino acids. The germline gives CDR1 WSHSY, CDR2 SAAADI. CDR3 nucleotide sequence: TGCGCCAGCAGTGAGTCGATGGTGGGGGTTCAGTACTTC. Translating it yields CASSESMVGVQYF.

The chain couples TRBV30 to TRBJ1-2; perhaps TRBD1 as D (6 bases). V lost 2 bases and J 7 bases, leaving 14 bases between the germline ends. Per germline, CDR1 GTSNPN and CDR2 SVGIG (reference sequence). CDR3 size: 13 residues. The CDR3 region is CAWSLTGKSGYTF. CDR3 nucleotides: TGTGCCTGGAGTTTAACAGGGAAGAGTGGCTACACCTTC.

CDR3 bases: TGTGCCAGCAGCGTAGGGCTGGCACAGGCCCCCTACGAGCAGTACTTC. Its translation is CASSVGLAQAPYEQYF. The chain recombines TRBV9 with TRBJ2-7, with a possible D match to TRBD1 (5 bases). CDR3 length: 16 amino acids. Germline-derived CDR1 and CDR2 are SGDLS and YYNGEE. Deletions cut 0 bases from V and 2 bases from J, with 15 bases between.

V usage is TRBV30 and J usage is TRBJ2-5, with 13 bases matching TRBD2. The V segment lost 4 bases and the J segment 7 bases; nucleotides outside the gene matches: 12. The CDR3 contains 16 residues. Germline-derived CDR1 and CDR2 are GTSNPN and SVGIG (reference sequence). The CDR3 region is CAWTRPGTSGTGTQYF. CDR3 nucleotides: TGTGCCTGGACACGCCCCGGGACTAGCGGGACCGGGACCCAGTACTTC. The full variable domain, in which reference TRBV30 and TRBJ2-5 provide the parts outside the CDR3, is SQTIHQWPATLVQPVGSPLSLECTVEGTSNPNLYWYRQAAGRGLQLLFYSVGIGQISSEVPQNLSASRPQDRQFILSSKKLLLSDSGFYLCAWTRPGTSGTGTQYFGPGTRLLVL.

The rearrangement joins TRBV29-1 to TRBJ2-1; D is uncertain. V shed 1 base and J shed 2 bases, with 12 bases lying between them. CDR1 SQVTM and CDR2 ANQGSEA come from the germline V gene. The CDR3 extends over 15 amino acids. The CDR3 region has the DNA TGCAGCGTTGAAGTAGGCTACCTGACCTACAATGAGCAGTTCTTC. Residues: CSVEVGYLTYNEQFF.

This clone is a singleton in its sample. This chain connects TRBV28 to TRBJ2-1; the match to TRBD2 covers 7 bases. CDR1 and CDR2 from the germline V gene are MDHEN and SYDVKM. CDR3 size: 15 residues. V gave up 3 bases and J gave up 5 bases; unmatched junction bases: 7. CDR3 sequence: CASSFGGSRNNEQFF. In DNA form, the CDR3 reads TGTGCCAGCAGTTTTGGCGGGAGTAGGAACAATGAGCAGTTCTTC. The full variable domain, its missing parts supplied by reference TRBV28 and TRBJ2-1, is DVKVTQSSRYLVKRTGEKVFLECVQDMDHENMFWYRQDPGLGLRLIYFSYDVKMKEKGDIPEGYSVSREKKERFSLILESASTNQTSMYLCASSFGGSRNNEQFFGPGTRLTVL.

The J gene is TRBJ1-1, the V gene TRBV7-9; D remains unclear. This CDR3 has 13 amino acids. Per the germline V gene, CDR1 is SEHNR and CDR2 is FQNEAQ (reference sequence). V gave up 3 bases and J gave up 1 base, with 6 bases separating them. The CDR3 DNA is TGTGCCAGCAGCTTGCAGGAGAACACTGAAGCTTTCTTT. Its protein is CASSLQENTEAFF.

The V and J genes are TRBV4-2 and TRBJ2-7; TRBD2 agrees at 7 bases. V lost 4 bases to trimming and J lost 4 bases; unmatched junction nucleotides: 7. Germline loops: CDR1 LGHNA, CDR2 YNFKEQ. The CDR3 has 14 residues. CDR3 DNA sequence: TGTGCCAGCAGCCCGCAGGGAGGGCCTTACGAGCAGTACTTC. Protein sequence: CASSPQGGPYEQYF.

A single count supports this clone. J is TRBJ2-5 and V is TRBV14; 14 positions agree with TRBD2. The ends lost 4 bases at V and 1 base at J; junction bases unmatched: 8. CDR3 size: 18 residues. Germline CDR1 is SGHDN and CDR2 is FVKESK. CDR3 coding DNA: TGTGCCAGCAGCCTCCGACTAGCGGGAGGGCGCCTCCAAGAGACCCAGTACTTC. Translated: CASSLRLAGGRLQETQYF.

The chain combines TRBV10-3 with TRBJ1-3, with D uncertain. V was shortened by 8 bases and J by 1 base, with 3 bases between the two germline ends. This CDR3 is built from 11 residues. CDR1 ENHRY and CDR2 SYGVKD come from the germline V gene. This chain's CDR3 is CAISSGNTIYF. CDR3 DNA: TGTGCCATCTCGTCTGGAAACACCATATATTTT.

This chain uses TRBV4-1 with TRBJ2-5; the D gene is possibly TRBD1 (5 bases). The CDR3 covers 20 residues. Germline V gene lookup returns CDR1 MGHRA and CDR2 YSYEKL. The V and J ends lost 4 bases and 2 bases respectively, with 29 bases between them. This CDR3 is CASSPRGRLTELTAQETQYF. Here the CDR3 DNA reads TGCGCCAGCAGCCCCCGAGGAAGGTTGACAGAACTAACTGCACAAGAGACCCAGTACTTC.

The chain is built from TRBV11-3 and TRBJ1-1, with D hard to call. From germline, CDR1 is SGHNT and CDR2 YENEEA. Trimming cost V 5 bases and J 4 bases, with 23 bases left between them. This CDR3 is built from 17 residues. The CDR3 is CASSPVRGGRRGTEAFF. CDR3 DNA: TGTGCCAGCAGCCCCGTGCGTGGAGGGCGCCGGGGCACTGAAGCTTTCTTT.

V usage is TRBV7-2 and J usage is TRBJ1-1; D is undetermined. Per germline, CDR1 SGHTA and CDR2 FQGNSA. Trimming cost V 1 base and J 9 bases, with 15 bases left between them. The CDR3 spans 14 residues. CDR3 nucleotide sequence: TGTGCCAGCAGCTTAGAATCCACAGTACTTAAAGCTTTCTTT. Translation: CASSLESTVLKAFF.

The chain combines TRBV19 with TRBJ2-3; TRBD2 aligns across 11 bases. Germline assignment: CDR1 LNHDA and CDR2 SQIVND (reference sequence). The CDR3 is 17 amino acids. The junction had 6 bases not matched to a gene; V was cut back by 3 bases and J by 1 base. In DNA, the CDR3 is TGTGCCAGTAGTATTCTACTAGCGGGAGCAGGCACAGATACGCAGTATTTT. Translation: CASSILLAGAGTDTQYF.

The V and J genes are TRBV28 and TRBJ1-1, with a weak D call TRBD1 (5 bases). V was clipped by 1 base and J by 0 bases, with 21 bases between them. Germline V gives CDR1 MDHEN, CDR2 SYDVKM. The CDR3 has 19 amino acids. CDR3 bases: TGTGCCAGCAGTTTATCGAGGGGACCCCCGGAGGAGGTGAACACTGAAGCTTTCTTT. This translates into CASSLSRGPPEEVNTEAFF.